This TCR beta chain was found in a study of CD8 T cells in ankylosing spondylitis. The length of the CDR3 is 13 residues. Germline V gene sequence: CDR1 SGDLS, CDR2 YYNGEE. General study points: Relatively rare in peripheral blood, disease-linked clones were also CD8+. Eight highly homologous variants made up a TCR beta motif, and this motif appeared characteristic of ankylosing spondylitis blood.

As concerns this clonotype: The antigen remains unidentified. Mismatch with germline at one junction end may stem from a read error.

Library preparation for TCR beta used quantitative 5'-RACE with molecular barcodes. TCRdb re-called the 5' RACE reads through MiXCR, storing one row per CDR3 protein. The sample has under 250,000 distinct CDR3 sequences; around 11% are singletons. The receptor was derived from a male donor with ankylosing spondylitis or in good health (not recorded which). The chain is built from TRBV9 and TRBJ2-1; D is tentatively TRBD1 or TRBD2 (5 bases each). The source material was blood, either unsorted or a sorted T cell fraction (not recorded which). In DNA form, the CDR3 reads TGTGTCAGCAGCGACGGGGCCCACAATGAGCAGTTCTTC. Residues: CVSSDGAHNEQFF.